Each of the 17 T cell receptor beta chains below was sequenced from the same sample in a study of CD8+ T cells in alopecia areata. Sequencing relied on a cDNA template that was reverse transcribed from extracted RNA. The repertoire was sequenced with immunoSEQ multiplex PCR; TCRdb's copy has only in-frame clones and lacks some. There are 100,000 to 150,000 clones in the sample; around 60% occur only once, and around 5.7% lies in the top ten. As for treatment: oral pan-JAK inhibitor, 5-10 mg twice daily. The material was CD4+ T cells sorted from blood, obtained at week 4, from a patient treated with tofacitinib. Every receptor here comes from a human donor with alopecia areata.

J is TRBJ1-1 and V is TRBV29-1, with D possibly being TRBD1 (5 bases). The V gene lost 3 bases and the J gene lost 0 bases, with 11 bases spanning the gap. Germline V gene lookup returns CDR1 SQVTM and CDR2 ANQGSEA. This CDR3 is built from 14 residues. CDR3 residues: CSVERWGVNTEAFF. CDR3 coding DNA: TGCAGCGTTGAGAGGTGGGGGGTGAACACTGAAGCTTTCTTT.

V gene TRBV7-9 combines with J gene TRBJ1-2; 10 bases match TRBD1. Germline trimming cut 6 bases from V and 2 bases from J; bases unmatched to any gene: 0. Germline CDR1 and CDR2: SEHNR and FQNEAQ (reference sequence). The CDR3 extends over 13 amino acids. This CDR3 reads CASRTGGNYGYTF. CDR3 in DNA: TGTGCCAGCAGGACAGGGGGCAACTATGGCTACACCTTC.

This clone was seen only once. The chain links TRBV4-3 to TRBJ1-2, with 9 bases identical to TRBD1. After removal of 0 bases from V and 4 bases from J, the junction contained 9 bases not matched to a gene. Germline assignment: CDR1 LGHNA and CDR2 YSLEER. The CDR3 contains 17 residues. In nucleotides, the CDR3 is TGCGCCAGCAGCCAAGATGAGGGACAGGGTTCGACCTATGGCTACACCTTC. Translating it yields CASSQDEGQGSTYGYTF.

The chain couples TRBV15 to TRBJ2-7, with TRBD2 matching over 8 bases. V trimming: 2 bases; J trimming: 3 bases; junction bases outside the gene matches: 6. Germline V gene data show CDR1 as LNHNV and CDR2 as YYDKDF (reference sequence). This CDR3 has 15 residues. CDR3 DNA sequence: TGTGCCACCAGCAGACTAGCGGGCGGAGACTACGAGCAGTACTTC. It encodes CATSRLAGGDYEQYF.

The chain links TRBV5-6 to TRBJ2-3; TRBD2 matches at 10 bases. Germline trimming cut 2 bases from V and 3 bases from J; bases unmatched to any gene: 9. CDR1 SGHDT and CDR2 YYEEEE come from the germline V gene. This CDR3 has 17 amino acids. In DNA form, the CDR3 reads TGTGCCAGCAGCTTATCTAGCGGGGGATTAGGTACAGATACGCAGTATTTT. Its translation is CASSLSSGGLGTDTQYF.

This rearrangement joins TRBV19 to TRBJ1-5; maybe TRBD1 (5 bases). The CDR3 is 14 residues long. CDR1 LNHDA and CDR2 SQIVND come from the germline V gene (reference sequence). V lost 4 bases and J 2 bases, leaving 9 bases between the germline ends. The CDR3: CASSSQGGNQPQHF. As DNA, the CDR3 is TGTGCCAGTAGTAGTCAGGGTGGCAATCAGCCCCAGCATTTT.

V is TRBV5-4 and J is TRBJ2-3, with 7 positions matching TRBD2. J lost 1 base, V lost 1 base, and 6 bases had no gene match. Looked up from germline, CDR1 is SGHNT and CDR2 is YYREEE (reference sequence). The CDR3 totals 16 residues. The DNA of the CDR3 is TGTGCCAGCAGCTTGAAGGCGGGAGTGGGCACAGATACGCAGTATTTT. It specifies CASSLKAGVGTDTQYF.

The gene calls are TRBV5-1 and TRBJ2-2; tentatively, D is TRBD1 or TRBD2 (6 bases each). Germline CDR1 reads SGHRS; CDR2 reads YFSETQ. This CDR3 spans 15 amino acids. The V gene lost 2 bases and the J gene lost 3 bases, with 11 bases spanning the gap. CDR3 nucleotides: TGCGCCAGCAGCTTAGGGGGGTCGGACACCGGGGAGCTGTTTTTT. It codes for CASSLGGSDTGELFF.

This clone was detected once. The CDR3 DNA sequence: TGTGCCTGGAGTGTTAGGGAATACATTCAGTACTTC. This codes for CAWSVREYIQYF. The rearrangement uses TRBV30 and TRBJ2-4; D gene ambiguous. V shed 0 bases and J shed 8 bases, with 8 bases lying between them. The CDR3 has 12 residues. CDR1 and CDR2 (germline): GTSNPN, SVGIG (reference sequence).

The chain links TRBV7-6 to TRBJ2-1; the D gene could be TRBD1 or TRBD2 (5 bases each). Trimming took 2 bases from V and 6 from J, leaving 14 bases between them. Germline V gene lookup returns CDR1 SGHVS and CDR2 FNYEAQ. The CDR3 spans 15 residues. The CDR3 DNA follows: TGTGCCAGCAGCTTACACGGGGACCTCCCCAATGAGCAGTTCTTC. Translated: CASSLHGDLPNEQFF.

This rearrangement joins TRBV14 to TRBJ2-2; D is perhaps TRBD1 (5 bases). The ends were cut back, 2 bases at V and 1 base at J, with 11 bases in the middle. The germline CDR1 and CDR2 sequences are SGHDN and FVKESK. This CDR3 is built from 16 residues. CDR3 nucleotide sequence: TGTGCCAGCAGCCAATCTGCTAGGGGGAACACCGGGGAGCTGTTTTTT. It translates to CASSQSARGNTGELFF.

The V call is TRBV6-6, the J call TRBJ2-3; a weak D match, TRBD1 (5 bases). Trimming cost V 5 bases and J 8 bases, with 14 bases left between them. CDR1 is MNHNY, CDR2 SVGAGI, per germline (reference sequence). CDR3 size: 13 residues. CDR3 residues: CASSQSGFATQYF. As DNA, the CDR3 is TGTGCCAGCAGTCAGTCAGGGTTCGCTACGCAGTATTTT.

CDR3 sequence: CASSPSGLAREQYF. CDR3 in DNA: TGTGCCAGCAGCCCCTCGGGACTAGCGAGGGAGCAGTACTTC. This sequence joins TRBV16 and TRBJ2-7; 10 positions agree with TRBD2. Trimming removed 4 bases from V and 7 bases from J; junction bases left unmatched: 7. This CDR3 spans 14 amino acids. Germline V lookup: CDR1 KGHSY, CDR2 FQNENV.

Of note for this clone: Other DNA sequences in this specimen translate into the identical CDR3. This chain links TRBV10-3 with TRBJ2-6; no clear D. The CDR3 totals 14 residues. V lost 2 bases and J 1 base, leaving 3 bases between the germline ends. CDR1 and CDR2 (germline): ENHRY, SYGVKD. The CDR3 region is CAISETSGANVLTF. Written as DNA, the CDR3 is TGTGCCATCAGTGAGACATCTGGGGCCAACGTCCTGACTTTC.

The rearrangement uses TRBV5-1 and TRBJ1-1, with 9 bases fitting TRBD1. J was trimmed by 1 base and V by 4 bases; bases with no gene match: 5. This CDR3 spans 15 amino acids. Germline lookup yields CDR1 SGHRS and CDR2 YFSETQ. The CDR3 loop is CASSTAQGANTEAFF. CDR3 DNA sequence: TGCGCCAGCAGCACTGCACAGGGGGCGAACACTGAAGCTTTCTTT.

This clone turned up a few times. The chain recombines TRBV5-1 with TRBJ2-7; 10 bases map to TRBD2. Trimming cost V 4 bases and J 3 bases; bases outside gene matches: 7. CDR3 length: 15 amino acids. Germline CDR1 reads SGHRS; CDR2 reads YFSETQ. The DNA of the CDR3 is TGCGCCAGCAGCAGAGATAGCGGGGGGAACTACGAGCAGTACTTC. Its translation is CASSRDSGGNYEQYF.

V is TRBV30 and J is TRBJ2-7; the match to TRBD2 covers 8 bases. V dropped 2 bases and J dropped 2; count of bases not matched to a gene: 8. Germline V CDR1 and CDR2: GTSNPN, SVGIG (reference sequence). The CDR3 consists of 15 residues. CDR3 bases: TGTGCCTGGAGTCGTTTTAGCGGGAAGACCTACGAGCAGTACTTC. Translated: CAWSRFSGKTYEQYF. Together with reference TRBV30 and TRBJ2-7, the CDR3 gives the full variable domain: SQTIHQWPATLVQPVGSPLSLECTVEGTSNPNLYWYRQAAGRGLQLLFYSVGIGQISSEVPQNLSASRPQDRQFILSSKKLLLSDSGFYLCAWSRFSGKTYEQYFGPGTRLTVT.